This paragraph reports one T cell receptor beta chain. This specimen belongs to a study of stem cell transplantation in POMP-related autoinflammatory disease. The wider study: Before transplant: CD4+ naive skewing, low CD8+ proportions, reduced cytokine secretion.

Profiled with immunoSEQ multiplex PCR; TCRdb holds only in-frame clones, not every one. The sample has thousands of clones, 80% to 90% seen once. The CDR3 covers 15 residues. Germline CDR1 and CDR2: MNHEY and SVGAGI. V was pared by 1 base and J by 3 bases, with 7 bases between. The sequence derives from a human donor with POMP-related autoinflammation and immune dysregulation (PRAID). Here the sequenced sample was Tregs from PBMCs, taken before stem cell transplantation. This sequence joins TRBV6-5 and TRBJ1-6; D may be TRBD1 (5 bases). The chain's CDR3 is CASSYFGHYNSPLHF. For the CDR3, the DNA is TGTGCCAGCAGTTACTTTGGACACTATAATTCACCCCTCCACTTT.